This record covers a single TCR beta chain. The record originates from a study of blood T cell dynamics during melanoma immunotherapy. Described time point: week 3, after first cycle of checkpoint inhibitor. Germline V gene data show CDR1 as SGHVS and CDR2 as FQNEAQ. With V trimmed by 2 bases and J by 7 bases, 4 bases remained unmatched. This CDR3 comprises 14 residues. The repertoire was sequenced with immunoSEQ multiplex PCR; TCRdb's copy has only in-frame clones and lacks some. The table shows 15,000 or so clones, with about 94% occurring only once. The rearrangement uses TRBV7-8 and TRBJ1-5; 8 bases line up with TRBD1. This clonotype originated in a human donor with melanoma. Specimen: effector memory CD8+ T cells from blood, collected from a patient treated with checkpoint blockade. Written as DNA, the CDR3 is TGTGCCAGCAGCTTAAACCAGGGGGCACAGCCCCAGCATTTT. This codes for CASSLNQGAQPQHF.